The TCR beta chain under discussion was sequenced for a study of T cells expressing NK-cell markers. A word on this clonotype: Its specificity is unknown.

Study-wide results and caveats: Each of about six donors carried dominant NKG2C+ clonotypes accounting for roughly 1.0-7.5% of CD8+ T cells. Evidence did not settle whether expanded NKG2C+ T cell clones targeted HCMV. In several donors, dominant clonotypes made up 28.3-60.1% of CD3+CD56-NKG2C+ cells.

5'RACE template switching with UMIs produced the TCR beta cDNA. No DNA is given; TCRdb re-called the 5' RACE reads and lists each CDR3 protein once. This listing includes 300,000 or so distinct CDR3 sequences. This CDR3 has 14 amino acids. The sequence derives from a woman aged 18 to 75 in good health. The sequenced sample was blood T cells: a sorted CD56 or NKG2C T cell subset, CD4+ or CD8+ T cells, or bulk PBMC T cells (not recorded which). The V call is TRBV12-3 or TRBV12-4, the J call TRBJ2-3; TCRdb's D call, TRBD1, is unchecked because there is no DNA. This CDR3 reads CASSLRGYTDTQYF.